What follows is one T cell receptor (beta chain) and its context. No antigen is known for it. This entry is derived from a study of cytomegalovirus exposure and HLA in healthy donors. Points from the study as a whole: As a later analysis showed, a missense DCLRE1C variant was linked to trimming of TCR beta V- and J-genes. The study designated some 180 TCR beta chains cytomegalovirus-associated. Of the V segments, some could not be distinguished, including TRBV6-2 and TRBV6-3, and were excluded. Most TCR beta V segments were productive about 90% or about 30% of the time in an earlier analysis.

Primers: 60 Vbeta forward and 13 Jbeta reverse. The method was immunoSEQ multiplex PCR; TCRdb's version includes in-frame clones alone and lacks a portion of them. The sample shows 60,000 or so clones, and about 2.1% sits with its ten largest clones. This CDR3 spans 17 amino acids. Trimming removed 4 bases at V and 7 bases at J, with 21 bases between. From germline, CDR1 is SGHRS and CDR2 YFSETQ. This chain uses TRBV5-1 with TRBJ1-6; a weak D match, TRBD1 (5 bases). Specimen: PBMCs. The sequence came from a young woman in good health and CMV-seronegative. CDR3 nucleotide sequence: TGCGCCAGCAGCGCCGGTCATATCACAGGAGAAAATTCACCCCTCCACTTT. Encoded protein: CASSAGHITGENSPLHF. Based on the CDR3 plus reference TRBV5-1 and TRBJ1-6, the full variable domain is KAGVTQTPRYLIKTRGQQVTLSCSPISGHRSVSWYQQTPGQGLQFLFEYFSETQRNKGNFPGRFSGRQFSNSRSEMNVSTLELGDSALYLCASSAGHITGENSPLHFGNGTRLTVT.